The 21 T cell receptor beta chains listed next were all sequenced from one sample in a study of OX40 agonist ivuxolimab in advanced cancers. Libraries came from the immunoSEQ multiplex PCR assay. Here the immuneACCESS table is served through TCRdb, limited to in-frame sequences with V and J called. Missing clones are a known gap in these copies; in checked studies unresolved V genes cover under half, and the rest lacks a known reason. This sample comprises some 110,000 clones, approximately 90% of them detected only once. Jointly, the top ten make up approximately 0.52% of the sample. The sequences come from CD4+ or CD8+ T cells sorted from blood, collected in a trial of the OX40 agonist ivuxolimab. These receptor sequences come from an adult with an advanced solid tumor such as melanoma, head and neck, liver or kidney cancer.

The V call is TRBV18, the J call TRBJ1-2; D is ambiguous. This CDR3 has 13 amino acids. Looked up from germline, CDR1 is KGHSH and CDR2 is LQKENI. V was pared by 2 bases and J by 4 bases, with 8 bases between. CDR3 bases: TGTGCCAGCTCACCAAACAGATCCTATGGCTACACCTTC. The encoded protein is CASSPNRSYGYTF.

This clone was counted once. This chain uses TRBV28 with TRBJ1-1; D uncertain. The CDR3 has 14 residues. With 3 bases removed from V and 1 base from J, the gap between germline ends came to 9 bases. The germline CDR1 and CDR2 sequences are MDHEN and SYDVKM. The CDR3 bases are TGTGCCAGCAGTTTGAAGGAACCGAACACTGAAGCTTTCTTT. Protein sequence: CASSLKEPNTEAFF. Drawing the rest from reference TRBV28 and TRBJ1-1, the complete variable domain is DVKVTQSSRYLVKRTGEKVFLECVQDMDHENMFWYRQDPGLGLRLIYFSYDVKMKEKGDIPEGYSVSREKKERFSLILESASTNQTSMYLCASSLKEPNTEAFFGQGTRLTVV.

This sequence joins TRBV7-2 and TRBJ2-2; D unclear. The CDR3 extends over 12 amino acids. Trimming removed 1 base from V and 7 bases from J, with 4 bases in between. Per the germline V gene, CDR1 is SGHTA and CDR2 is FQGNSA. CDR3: CASSLEVGELFF. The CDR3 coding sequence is TGTGCCAGCAGCTTAGAAGTCGGGGAGCTGTTTTTT.

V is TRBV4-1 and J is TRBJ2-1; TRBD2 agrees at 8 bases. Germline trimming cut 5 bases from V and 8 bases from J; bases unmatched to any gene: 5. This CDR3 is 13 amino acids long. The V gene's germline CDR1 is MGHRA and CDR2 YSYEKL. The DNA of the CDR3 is TGCGCCAGCAGCGGACTAGCTGTCCATGAGCAGTTCTTC. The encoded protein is CASSGLAVHEQFF.

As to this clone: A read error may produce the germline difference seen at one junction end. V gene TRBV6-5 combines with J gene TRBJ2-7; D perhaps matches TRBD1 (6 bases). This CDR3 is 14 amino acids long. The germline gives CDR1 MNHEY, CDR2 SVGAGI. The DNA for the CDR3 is TGTGCCATCAGTGACCGGACAGAGCCCGAGGAGCAGTACTTC. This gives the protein CAISDRTEPEEQYF.

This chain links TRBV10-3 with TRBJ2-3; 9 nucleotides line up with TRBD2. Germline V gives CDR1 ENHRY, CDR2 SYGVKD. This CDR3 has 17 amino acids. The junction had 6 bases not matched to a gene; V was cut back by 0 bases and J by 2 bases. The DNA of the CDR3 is TGTGCCATCAGTGAGTCGATTGGCGGGGGGGCCACAGATACGCAGTATTTT. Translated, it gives CAISESIGGGATDTQYF.

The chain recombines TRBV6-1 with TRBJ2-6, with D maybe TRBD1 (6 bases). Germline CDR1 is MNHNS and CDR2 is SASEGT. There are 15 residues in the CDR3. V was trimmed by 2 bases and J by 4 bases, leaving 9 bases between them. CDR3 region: CASSEPGAGANVLTF. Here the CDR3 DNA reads TGTGCCAGCAGTGAACCAGGGGCCGGGGCCAACGTCCTGACTTTC.

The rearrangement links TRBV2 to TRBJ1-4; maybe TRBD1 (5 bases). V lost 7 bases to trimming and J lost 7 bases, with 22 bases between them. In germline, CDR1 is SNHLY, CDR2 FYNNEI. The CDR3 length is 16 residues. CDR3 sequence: CASTKSVGVGSEKLFF. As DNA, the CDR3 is TGTGCCAGCACGAAAAGTGTGGGGGTGGGTAGTGAAAAACTGTTTTTT.

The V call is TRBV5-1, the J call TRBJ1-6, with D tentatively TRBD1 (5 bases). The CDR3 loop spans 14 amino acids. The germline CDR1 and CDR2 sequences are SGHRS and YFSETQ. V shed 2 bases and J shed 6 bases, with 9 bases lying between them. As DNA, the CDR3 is TGCGCCAGCAGCTTAGACAGTGTTAATTCACCCCTCCACTTT. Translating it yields CASSLDSVNSPLHF.

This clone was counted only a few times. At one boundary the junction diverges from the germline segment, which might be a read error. The chain's CDR3 is CASSFGAPGATDTQYF. The CDR3 nucleotides read TGTGCTAGCAGCTTCGGGGCCCCTGGGGCCACAGATACGCAGTATTTT. The V gene is TRBV7-7, the J gene TRBJ2-3, with D possibly being TRBD1 or TRBD2 (5 bases each). This CDR3 is 16 amino acids long. The germline V gene has CDR1 SSHAT and CDR2 FNYEAQ (reference sequence).

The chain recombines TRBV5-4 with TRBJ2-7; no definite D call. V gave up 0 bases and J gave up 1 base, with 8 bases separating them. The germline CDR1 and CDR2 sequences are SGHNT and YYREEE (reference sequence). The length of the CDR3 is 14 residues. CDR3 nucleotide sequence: TGTGCCAGCAGCTTGGAAGGGCGGTCCTACGAGCAGTACTTC. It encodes CASSLEGRSYEQYF.

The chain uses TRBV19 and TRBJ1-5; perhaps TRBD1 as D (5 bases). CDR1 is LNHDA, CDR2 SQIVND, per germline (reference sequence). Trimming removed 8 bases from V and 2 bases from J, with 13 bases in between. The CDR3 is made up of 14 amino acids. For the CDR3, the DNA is TGTGCCAGTTGGCTGGGGACTCGCAATCAGCCCCAGCATTTT. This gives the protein CASWLGTRNQPQHF. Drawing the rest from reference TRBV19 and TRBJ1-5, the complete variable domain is DGGITQSPKYLFRKEGQNVTLSCEQNLNHDAMYWYRQDPGQGLRLIYYSQIVNDFQKGDIAEGYSVSREKKESFPLTVTSAQKNPTAFYLCASWLGTRNQPQHFGDGTRLSIL.

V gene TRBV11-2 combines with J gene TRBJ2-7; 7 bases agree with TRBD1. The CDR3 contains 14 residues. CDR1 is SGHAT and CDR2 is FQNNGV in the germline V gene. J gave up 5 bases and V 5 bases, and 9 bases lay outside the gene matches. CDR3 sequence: CASSEQGPQDEQYF. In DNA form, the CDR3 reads TGTGCCAGCAGCGAACAGGGGCCCCAAGACGAGCAGTACTTC.

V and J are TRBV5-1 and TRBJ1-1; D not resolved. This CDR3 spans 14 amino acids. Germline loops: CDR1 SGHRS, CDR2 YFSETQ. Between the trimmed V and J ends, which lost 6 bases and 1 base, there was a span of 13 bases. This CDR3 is CASTPMEGNTEAFF. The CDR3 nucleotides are TGCGCCAGCACCCCCATGGAGGGGAACACTGAAGCTTTCTTT. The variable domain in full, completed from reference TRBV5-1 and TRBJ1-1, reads KAGVTQTPRYLIKTRGQQVTLSCSPISGHRSVSWYQQTPGQGLQFLFEYFSETQRNKGNFPGRFSGRQFSNSRSEMNVSTLELGDSALYLCASTPMEGNTEAFFGQGTRLTVV.

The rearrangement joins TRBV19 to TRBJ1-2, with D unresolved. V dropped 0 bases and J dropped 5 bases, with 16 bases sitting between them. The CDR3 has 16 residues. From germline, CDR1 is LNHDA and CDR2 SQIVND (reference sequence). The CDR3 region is CASSIDPNPRGYGYTF. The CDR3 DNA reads TGTGCCAGTAGTATAGATCCCAACCCGCGCGGGTATGGCTACACCTTC.

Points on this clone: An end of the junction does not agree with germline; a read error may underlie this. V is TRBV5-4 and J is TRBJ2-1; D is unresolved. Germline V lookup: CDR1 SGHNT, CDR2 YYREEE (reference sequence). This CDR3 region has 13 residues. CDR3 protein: CASTLAPYNEQFF. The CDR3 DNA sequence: TGTGCCAGCACCTTGGCCCCGTACAATGAGCAGTTCTTC.

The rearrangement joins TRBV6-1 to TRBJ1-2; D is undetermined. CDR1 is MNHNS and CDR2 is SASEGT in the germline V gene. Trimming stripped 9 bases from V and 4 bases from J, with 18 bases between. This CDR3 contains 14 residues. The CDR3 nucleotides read TGTGCCAGTCCGGAGAAGCTCCCAACCTATGGCTACACCTTC. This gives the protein CASPEKLPTYGYTF.

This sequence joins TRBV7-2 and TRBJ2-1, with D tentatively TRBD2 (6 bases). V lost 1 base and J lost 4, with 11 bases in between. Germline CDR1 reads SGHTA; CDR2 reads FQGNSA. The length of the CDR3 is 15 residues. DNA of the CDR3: TGTGCCAGCAGCTTAGTGTGGAGCGGGTACAATGAGCAGTTCTTC. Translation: CASSLVWSGYNEQFF.

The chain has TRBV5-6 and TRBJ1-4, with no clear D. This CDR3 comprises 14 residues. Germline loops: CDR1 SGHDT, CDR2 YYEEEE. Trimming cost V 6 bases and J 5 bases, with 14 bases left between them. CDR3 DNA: TGTGCCAGCACGGTGACCGTCTACAATGAAAAACTGTTTTTT. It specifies CASTVTVYNEKLFF.

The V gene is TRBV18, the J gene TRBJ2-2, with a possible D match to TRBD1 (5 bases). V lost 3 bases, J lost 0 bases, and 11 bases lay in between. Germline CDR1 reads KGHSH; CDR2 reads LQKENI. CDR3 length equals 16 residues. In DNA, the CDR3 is TGTGCCAGCTCACCCCCTCAGGGTCCGAACACCGGGGAGCTGTTTTTT. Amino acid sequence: CASSPPQGPNTGELFF.

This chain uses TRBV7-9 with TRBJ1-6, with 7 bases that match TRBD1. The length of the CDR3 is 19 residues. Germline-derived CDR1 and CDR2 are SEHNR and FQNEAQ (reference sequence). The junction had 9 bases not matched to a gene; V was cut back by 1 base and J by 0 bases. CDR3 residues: CASSLGGGAGGSYNSPLHF. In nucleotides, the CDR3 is TGTGCCAGCAGCTTAGGCGGAGGGGCAGGGGGCTCCTATAATTCACCCCTCCACTTT.